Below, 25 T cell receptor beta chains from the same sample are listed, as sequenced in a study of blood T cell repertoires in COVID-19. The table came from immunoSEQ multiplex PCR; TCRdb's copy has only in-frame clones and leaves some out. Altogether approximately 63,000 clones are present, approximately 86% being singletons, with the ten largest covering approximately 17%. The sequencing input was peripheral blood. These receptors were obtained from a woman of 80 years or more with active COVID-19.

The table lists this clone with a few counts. CDR3 in DNA: TGTGCCAGCAGCCAGGGCTGGGGCGGGGGAACAGATACGCAGTATTTT. Protein sequence: CASSQGWGGGTDTQYF. The V gene is TRBV7-9, the J gene TRBJ2-3; 7 bases align to TRBD2. The germline CDR1 and CDR2 sequences are SEHNR and FQNEAQ (reference sequence). There are 16 residues in the CDR3. Trimming cost V 5 bases and J 3 bases; bases outside gene matches: 11.

This CDR3 is CASSFGSGGSDTQYF. The CDR3 DNA is TGCGCCAGCAGCTTCGGTAGCGGGGGATCAGATACGCAGTATTTT. This chain joins TRBV5-1 and TRBJ2-3, with TRBD2 matching over 9 bases. CDR1 is SGHRS, CDR2 YFSETQ, per germline. V shed 2 bases, J shed 4 bases, and the junction held 5 bases outside the gene matches. The CDR3 is made up of 15 amino acids.

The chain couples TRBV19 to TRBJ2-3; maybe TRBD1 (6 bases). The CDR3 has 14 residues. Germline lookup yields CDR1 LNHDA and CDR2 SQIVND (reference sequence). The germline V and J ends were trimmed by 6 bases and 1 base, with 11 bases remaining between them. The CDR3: CASSHRTGTDTQYF. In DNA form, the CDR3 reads TGTGCCAGTAGCCATCGGACAGGCACAGATACGCAGTATTTT.

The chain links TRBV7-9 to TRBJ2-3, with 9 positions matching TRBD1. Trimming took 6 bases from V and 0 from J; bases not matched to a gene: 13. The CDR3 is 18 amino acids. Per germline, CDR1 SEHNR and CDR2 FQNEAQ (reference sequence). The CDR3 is CASRGDRERTSSTDTQYF. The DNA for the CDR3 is TGTGCCAGCAGGGGGGACAGGGAAAGGACTTCGAGCACAGATACGCAGTATTTT.

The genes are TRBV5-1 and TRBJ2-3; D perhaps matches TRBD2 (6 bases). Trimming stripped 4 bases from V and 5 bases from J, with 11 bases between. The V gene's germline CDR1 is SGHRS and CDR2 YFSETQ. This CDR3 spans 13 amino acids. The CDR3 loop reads CASSRDFLDTQYF. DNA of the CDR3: TGCGCCAGCAGCCGGGACTTCCTAGATACGCAGTATTTT. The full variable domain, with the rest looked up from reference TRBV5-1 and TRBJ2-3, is KAGVTQTPRYLIKTRGQQVTLSCSPISGHRSVSWYQQTPGQGLQFLFEYFSETQRNKGNFPGRFSGRQFSNSRSEMNVSTLELGDSALYLCASSRDFLDTQYFGPGTRLTVL.

In DNA form, the CDR3 reads TGTGCCAGCAGCTCCGCGTTGGGGGGACCCTTCTATAATTCACCCCTCCACTTT. This encodes CASSSALGGPFYNSPLHF. The genes are TRBV5-5 and TRBJ1-6, with D possibly matching TRBD1 (5 bases). This CDR3 comprises 18 residues. The V gene's germline CDR1 is SGHKS and CDR2 YYEKEE (reference sequence). The germline V and J ends were trimmed by 3 bases and 3 bases, with 19 bases remaining between them. The full variable domain, with the rest looked up from reference TRBV5-5 and TRBJ1-6, is DAGVTQSPTHLIKTRGQQVTLRCSPISGHKSVSWYQQVLGQGPQFIFQYYEKEERGRGNFPDRFSARQFPNYSSELNVNALLLGDSALYLCASSSALGGPFYNSPLHFGNGTRLTVT.

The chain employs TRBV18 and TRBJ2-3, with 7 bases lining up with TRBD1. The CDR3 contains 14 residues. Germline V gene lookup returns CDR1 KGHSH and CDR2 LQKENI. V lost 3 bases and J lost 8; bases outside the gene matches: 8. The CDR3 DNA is TGTGCCAGCTCACCCCAGGACAGGAGAGTTACGCAGTATTTT. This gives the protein CASSPQDRRVTQYF.

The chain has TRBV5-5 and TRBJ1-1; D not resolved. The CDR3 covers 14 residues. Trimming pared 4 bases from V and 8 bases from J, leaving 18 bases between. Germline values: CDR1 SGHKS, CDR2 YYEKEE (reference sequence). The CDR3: CASSPPESAYEAFF. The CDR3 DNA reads TGTGCCAGCAGCCCCCCGGAGTCAGCGTACGAAGCTTTCTTT.

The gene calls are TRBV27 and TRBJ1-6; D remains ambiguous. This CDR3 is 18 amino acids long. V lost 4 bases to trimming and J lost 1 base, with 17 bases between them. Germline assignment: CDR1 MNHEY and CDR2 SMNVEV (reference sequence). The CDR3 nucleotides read TGTGCCAGCAGTTCGACGGCCTCTACCGGGTCCTATAATTCACCCCTCCACTTT. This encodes CASSSTASTGSYNSPLHF.

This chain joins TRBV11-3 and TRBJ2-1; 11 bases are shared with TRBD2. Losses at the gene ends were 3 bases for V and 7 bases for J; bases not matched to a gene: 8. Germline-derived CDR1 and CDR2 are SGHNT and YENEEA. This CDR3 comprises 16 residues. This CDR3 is CASSFLSGGARNEQFF. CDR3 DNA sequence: TGTGCCAGCAGCTTTCTTAGCGGGGGGGCGCGTAATGAGCAGTTCTTC.

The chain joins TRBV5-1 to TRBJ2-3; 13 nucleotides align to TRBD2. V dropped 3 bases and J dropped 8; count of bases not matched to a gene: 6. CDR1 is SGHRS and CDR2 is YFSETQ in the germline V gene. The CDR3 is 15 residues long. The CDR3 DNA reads TGCGCCAGCAGCTACGGACTAGCGGGGGTTAGTACGCAGTATTTT. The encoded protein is CASSYGLAGVSTQYF.

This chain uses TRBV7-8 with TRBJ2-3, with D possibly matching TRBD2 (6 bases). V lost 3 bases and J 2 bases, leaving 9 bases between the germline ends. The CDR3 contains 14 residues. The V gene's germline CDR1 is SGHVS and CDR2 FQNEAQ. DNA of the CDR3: TGTGCCAGCAGCTTTGCGGGGTACACAGATACGCAGTATTTT. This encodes CASSFAGYTDTQYF.

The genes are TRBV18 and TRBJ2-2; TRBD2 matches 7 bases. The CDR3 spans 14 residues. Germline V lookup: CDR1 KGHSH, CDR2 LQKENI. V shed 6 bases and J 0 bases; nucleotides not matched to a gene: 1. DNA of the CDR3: TGTGCCAGCTCCGGACTAGCGAACACCGGGGAGCTGTTTTTT. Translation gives CASSGLANTGELFF.

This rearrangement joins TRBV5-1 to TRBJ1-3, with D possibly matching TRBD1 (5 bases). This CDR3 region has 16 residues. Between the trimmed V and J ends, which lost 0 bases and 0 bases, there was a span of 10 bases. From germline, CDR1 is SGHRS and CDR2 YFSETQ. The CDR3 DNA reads TGCGCCAGCAGCTTGGAACCAGGGCGCTCTGGAAACACCATATATTTT. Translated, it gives CASSLEPGRSGNTIYF.

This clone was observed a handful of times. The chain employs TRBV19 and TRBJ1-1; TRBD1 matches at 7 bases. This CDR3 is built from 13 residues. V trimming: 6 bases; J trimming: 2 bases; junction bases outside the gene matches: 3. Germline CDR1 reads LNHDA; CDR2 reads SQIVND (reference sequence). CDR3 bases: TGTGCCAGTAGGACAGGGTTAAACACTGAAGCTTTCTTT. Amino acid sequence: CASRTGLNTEAFF.

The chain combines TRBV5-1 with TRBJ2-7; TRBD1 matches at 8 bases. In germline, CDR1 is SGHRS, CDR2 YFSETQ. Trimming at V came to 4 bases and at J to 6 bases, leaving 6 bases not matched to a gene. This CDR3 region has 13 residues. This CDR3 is CASSPGQGFEQYF. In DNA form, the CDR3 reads TGCGCCAGCAGCCCCGGACAGGGATTCGAGCAGTACTTC. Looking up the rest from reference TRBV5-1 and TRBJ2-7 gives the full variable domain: KAGVTQTPRYLIKTRGQQVTLSCSPISGHRSVSWYQQTPGQGLQFLFEYFSETQRNKGNFPGRFSGRQFSNSRSEMNVSTLELGDSALYLCASSPGQGFEQYFGPGTRLTVT.

CDR3 protein: CASTTSGLEVDTQYF. CDR3 in DNA: TGTGCCAGTACCACTTCGGGACTAGAGGTAGATACGCAGTATTTT. The chain has TRBV19 and TRBJ2-3; 8 bases are shared with TRBD2. Trimming removed 7 bases from V and 5 bases from J; junction bases left unmatched: 11. The germline CDR1 and CDR2 sequences are LNHDA and SQIVND (reference sequence). The CDR3 contains 15 residues.

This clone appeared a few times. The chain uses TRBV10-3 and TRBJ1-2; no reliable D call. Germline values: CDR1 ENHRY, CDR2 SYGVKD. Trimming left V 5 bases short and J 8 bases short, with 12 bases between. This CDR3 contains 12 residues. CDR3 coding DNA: TGTGCCATCAGTTCCGGGGAATACGGCTACACCTTC. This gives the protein CAISSGEYGYTF.

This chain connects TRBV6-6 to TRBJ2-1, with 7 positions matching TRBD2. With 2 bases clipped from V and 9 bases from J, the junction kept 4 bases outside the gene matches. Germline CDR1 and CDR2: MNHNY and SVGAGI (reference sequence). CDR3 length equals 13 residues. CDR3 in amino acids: CASSYEAGIEQFF. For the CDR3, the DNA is TGTGCCAGCAGTTACGAAGCGGGGATTGAGCAGTTCTTC.

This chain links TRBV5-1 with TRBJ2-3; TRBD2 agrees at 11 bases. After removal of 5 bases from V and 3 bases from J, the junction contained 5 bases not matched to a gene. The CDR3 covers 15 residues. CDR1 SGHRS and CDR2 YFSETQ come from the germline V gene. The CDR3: CASRIAGGLTDTQYF. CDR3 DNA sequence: TGCGCCAGCAGAATAGCGGGGGGGCTTACAGATACGCAGTATTTT.

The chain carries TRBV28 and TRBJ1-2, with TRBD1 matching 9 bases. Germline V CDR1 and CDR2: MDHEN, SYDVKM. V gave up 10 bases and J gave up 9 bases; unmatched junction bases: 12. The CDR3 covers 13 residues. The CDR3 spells CATGTGKKSSYTF. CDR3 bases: TGTGCCACCGGGACAGGGAAGAAATCGAGCTACACCTTC.

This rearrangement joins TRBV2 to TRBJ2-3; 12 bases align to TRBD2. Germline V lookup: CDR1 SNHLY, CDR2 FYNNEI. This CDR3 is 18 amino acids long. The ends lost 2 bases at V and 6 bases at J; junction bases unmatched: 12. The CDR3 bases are TGTGCCAGCAGTGAAATGCGGCTAGCGGGGGGGGTCGGGGATACGCAGTATTTT. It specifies CASSEMRLAGGVGDTQYF. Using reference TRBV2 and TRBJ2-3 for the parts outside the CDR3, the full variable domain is EPEVTQTPSHQVTQMGQEVILRCVPISNHLYFYWYRQILGQKVEFLVSFYNNEISEKSEIFDDQFSVERPDGSNFTLKIRSTKLEDSAMYFCASSEMRLAGGVGDTQYFGPGTRLTVL.

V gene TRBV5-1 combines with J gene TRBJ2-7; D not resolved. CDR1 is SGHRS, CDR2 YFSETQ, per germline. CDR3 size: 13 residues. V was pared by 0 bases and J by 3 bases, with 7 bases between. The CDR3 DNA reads TGCGCCAGCAGCTTGGAGGCGGACTACGAGCAGTACTTC. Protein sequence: CASSLEADYEQYF.

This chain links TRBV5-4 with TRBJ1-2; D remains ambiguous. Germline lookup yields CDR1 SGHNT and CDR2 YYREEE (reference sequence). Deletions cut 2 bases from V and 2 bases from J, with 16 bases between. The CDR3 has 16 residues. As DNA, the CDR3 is TGTGCCAGCAGCTTTGCCTACGGAGGGTACAACTATGGCTACACCTTC. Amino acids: CASSFAYGGYNYGYTF.

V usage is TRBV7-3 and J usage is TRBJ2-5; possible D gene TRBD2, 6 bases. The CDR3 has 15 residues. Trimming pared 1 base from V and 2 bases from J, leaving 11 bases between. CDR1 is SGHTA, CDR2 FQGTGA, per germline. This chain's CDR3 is CASSLSGGNQETQYF. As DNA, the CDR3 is TGTGCCAGCAGCTTAAGTGGGGGGAATCAAGAGACCCAGTACTTC.